This T cell receptor beta chain comes out of a study of blood T cell repertoires in COVID-19. Data came from immunoSEQ multiplex PCR; TCRdb stores just in-frame clones and leaves some out. The data contain about 85,000 clones, around 87% of them singletons. CDR1 MNHEY and CDR2 SVGAGI come from the germline V gene. The CDR3 loop spans 15 amino acids. Trimming left V 3 bases short and J 5 bases short, with 11 bases between. The receptor was isolated from an elderly woman with active or convalescent COVID-19. The source material was peripheral blood. This rearrangement joins TRBV6-5 to TRBJ1-6; D ambiguous. CDR3 residues: CASSYVTGNNSPLHF. The CDR3 nucleotides read TGTGCCAGCAGTTATGTCACCGGTAATAATTCACCCCTCCACTTT.